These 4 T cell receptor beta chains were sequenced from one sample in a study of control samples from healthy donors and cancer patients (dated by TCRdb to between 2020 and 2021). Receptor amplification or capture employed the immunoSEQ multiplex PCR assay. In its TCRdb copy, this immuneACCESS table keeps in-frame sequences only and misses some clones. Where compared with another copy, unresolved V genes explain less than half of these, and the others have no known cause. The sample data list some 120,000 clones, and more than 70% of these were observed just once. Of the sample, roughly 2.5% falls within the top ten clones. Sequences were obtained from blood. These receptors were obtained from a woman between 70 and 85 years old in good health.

DNA for the CDR3: TGTGCCAGCAGTGATTCGGGGGCCGGCGGTGAAAAACTGTTTTTT. This gives the protein CASSDSGAGGEKLFF. The chain couples TRBV25-1 to TRBJ1-4; D is possibly TRBD1 (6 bases). The germline V gene has CDR1 MGHDK and CDR2 SYGVNS. Trimming left V 3 bases short and J 7 bases short, with 15 bases between. CDR3 length equals 15 residues.

CDR3 residues: CASSPTYSNQPQHF. CDR3 in DNA: TGTGCCAGCAGTCCTACATATAGCAATCAGCCCCAGCATTTT. The gene calls are TRBV6-6 and TRBJ1-5; D is ambiguous. In germline, CDR1 is MNHNY, CDR2 SVGAGI (reference sequence). This CDR3 spans 14 amino acids. Trimming took off 5 bases at V and 0 bases at J, with 8 bases between the two ends.

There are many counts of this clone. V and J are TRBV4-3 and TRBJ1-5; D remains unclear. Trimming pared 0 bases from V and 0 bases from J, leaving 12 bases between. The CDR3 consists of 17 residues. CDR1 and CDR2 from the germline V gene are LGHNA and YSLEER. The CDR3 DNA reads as TGCGCCAGCAGCCAAGATTTCCCGGACTTTAGCAATCAGCCCCAGCATTTT. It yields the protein CASSQDFPDFSNQPQHF.

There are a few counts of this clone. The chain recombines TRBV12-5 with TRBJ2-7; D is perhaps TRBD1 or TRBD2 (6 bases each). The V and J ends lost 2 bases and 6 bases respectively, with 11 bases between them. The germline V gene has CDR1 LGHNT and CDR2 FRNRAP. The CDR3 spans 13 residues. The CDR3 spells CASGLIGGLEQYF. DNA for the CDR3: TGTGCTAGTGGTTTGATTGGGGGGCTCGAGCAGTACTTC.